These T cell receptor beta chains were read from a single sample in a study of shared clonotypes between healthy human individuals. Sequenced by immunoSEQ multiplex PCR; TCRdb stores in-frame clones only, minus some. The sample has more than 2 million clones; approximately 94% are singletons. What was sequenced was naive CD4+ T cells sorted from blood. The origin of the receptors is a man younger than 35 in good health. Both conserved end residues are part of each CDR3. D genes are given only for firm matches. Size is omitted from some rows. Given values are once, few, many or a class for expanded clones.

TRBJ2-7 | NA | TRBV7-2 | TRBD2 | TGTGCCAGCAGCATGCGGGGGGCGCTCTCCTACGAGCAGTACTTC | CASSMRGALSYEQYF
TRBJ1-5 | once | TRBV27 | NA | TGTGCCAGCAGTTTATCCTCAGGGGTCGGGCAGCCCCAGCATTTT | CASSLSSGVGQPQHF
TRBJ1-2 | NA | TRBV6-5 | NA | TGTGCCAGCAGTTACGGAAGCGGGCAGTCTGGCTACACCTTC | CASSYGSGQSGYTF
TRBJ1-4 | once | TRBV30 | TRBD1 | TGTGCCTGGGGACAGGGGTTCAATGAAAAACTGTTTTTT | CAWGQGFNEKLFF
TRBJ1-2 | once | TRBV18 | NA | TGTGCCAGCTCACCGAACAGCGTCGATGCCTACACCTTC | CASSPNSVDAYTF
TRBJ2-2 | NA | TRBV30 | TRBD2 | TGTGCCCGGGGGGGCCCCACCGGGGAGCTGTTTTTT | CARGGPTGELFF
TRBJ1-4 | once | TRBV15 | TRBD1 | TGTGCCACCAGTAAGGGGGACAGGGGGTTAGGAGGCGAAAAACTGTTTTTT | CATSKGDRGLGGEKLFF
TRBJ1-1 | NA | TRBV10-3 | NA | TGTGCCATCAGTGCCATCATGAACACTGAAGCTTTCTTT | CAISAIMNTEAFF
TRBJ2-3 | few | TRBV27 | NA | TGTGCCAGCAGCCCTCGCGGGCGGCCCACAGATACGCAGTATTTT | CASSPRGRPTDTQYF
TRBJ2-3 | NA | TRBV5-1 | TRBD1 | TGCGCCAGCAGCTCCCTGACAGGGGGCGAGGATACGCAGTATTTT | CASSSLTGGEDTQYF
TRBJ2-7 | NA | TRBV21-1 | NA | TGTGCCACGGACGTACATGGCGAGACCCTGGGAACCTACGAGCAGTACTTC | CATDVHGETLGTYEQYF
TRBJ1-1 | NA | TRBV10-3 | NA | TGTGCCATCAGTGGAGAGAACACTGAAGCTTTCTTT | CAISGENTEAFF
TRBJ2-7 | NA | TRBV5-4 | NA | TGTGCCAGCAGCTTGGCACTCGGGGGCGAGCAGTACTTC | CASSLALGGEQYF
TRBJ2-1 | NA | TRBV10-3 | TRBD2 | TGTGCCATCTCCGGACTAGAGGTTGAGCAGTTCTTC | CAISGLEVEQFF
TRBJ2-2 | NA | TRBV6-1 | NA | TGTGCCAGCAGTGAAAGGGGCGGGGAGCTGTTTTTT | CASSERGGELFF
TRBJ2-5 | NA | TRBV5-1 | NA | TGCGCCAGCAGCCCTGGGACGAAACAAGAGACCCAGTACTTC | CASSPGTKQETQYF
TRBJ2-7 | NA | TRBV6-5 | TRBD2 | TGTGCCAGCAGTTACAAAGCAAGGGGCGGGGGCTACGAGCAGTACTTC | CASSYKARGGGYEQYF
TRBJ2-2 | NA | TRBV30 | NA | TGTGCCGCCGAGGCGGGCCCCGCGAACACCGGGGAGCTGTTTTTT | CAAEAGPANTGELFF
TRBJ1-1 | few | TRBV9 | NA | TGTGCCAGCAGCGTAGGCATGAACACTGAAGCTTTCTTT | CASSVGMNTEAFF
TRBJ1-2 | NA | TRBV27 | NA | TGTGCCAGCAGTTTTTACCCGGGGGGCTATGGCTACACCTTC | CASSFYPGGYGYTF